What follows describes a single TCR beta chain. The antigen is not known. Every sampled donor was Caucasian and healthy. Template switching introduced a universal primer site, and the cDNA bore unique molecular identifiers. Using its own MiXCR run on the 5' RACE reads, TCRdb lists one record per CDR3 protein. The table has 1.5 million to 2 million distinct CDR3 sequences, about 31% seen once. The germline gives CDR1 SGHDT, CDR2 YYEEEE. CDR3 length equals 12 residues. This entry comes from a study of identical twins. Study-level points and caveats: Insertion counts were lower in abundant cord blood beta clonotypes, a trend that memory repertoires did not show.

The sequenced material came from cord blood. This TCR was sampled from a newborn girl in good health. The chain combines TRBV5-6 with TRBJ2-7, with 7 nucleotides matching TRBD2. The J call may be in error: the DNA end matches TRBJ2-4 better. CDR3 DNA: TGTGCCAGCAGCTGGGGGGGTGCCATTCAGTACTTC. Translating gives CASSWGGAIQYF.